Sequencing of this T cell receptor (beta chain) was carried out in a study of T cell repertoires in cytomegalovirus infection. TCRdb re-called the reads with MiXCR, one entry per CDR3 protein. This table has more than 150,000 distinct CDR3 sequences, 17% appearing once. Germline V gene lookup returns CDR1 SGHTA and CDR2 FQGNSA. Trimming left V 3 bases short and J 7 bases short, with 16 bases between. The CDR3 extends over 15 amino acids. The chain employs TRBV7-2 and TRBJ1-5, with a weak D call TRBD1 (6 bases). Sequencing was done on a sample of CD8+ T cells from PBMCs. The clonotype was recovered from a human donor in good health (CMV status not recorded). Some clones in this sample may be carry-over from other donors' samples. The CDR3 protein is CASSLSQGSSQPQHF. CDR3 nucleotides: TGTGCCAGCAGCTTGTCACAGGGATCTTCCCAGCCCCAGCATTTT.